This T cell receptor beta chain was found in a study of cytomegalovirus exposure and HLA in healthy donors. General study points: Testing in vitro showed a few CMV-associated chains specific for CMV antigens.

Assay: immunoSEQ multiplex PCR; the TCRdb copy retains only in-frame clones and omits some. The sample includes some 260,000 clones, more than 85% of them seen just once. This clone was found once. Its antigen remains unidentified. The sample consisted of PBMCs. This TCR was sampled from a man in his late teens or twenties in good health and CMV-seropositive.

The CDR3 loop is CSVEVVGQVSYEQYF. The CDR3 bases are TGCAGCGTTGAAGTCGTGGGACAGGTCTCCTACGAGCAGTACTTC. The chain uses TRBV29-1 and TRBJ2-7, with 8 positions matching TRBD1. CDR3 length: 15 residues. Germline V lookup: CDR1 SQVTM, CDR2 ANQGSEA. V shed 1 base, J shed 0 bases, and the junction held 5 bases outside the gene matches.